The 22 T cell receptor beta chains in this list originate from one sample, sequenced in a study of blood T cell repertoires in COVID-19. This table comes from immunoSEQ multiplex PCR, and its TCRdb copy is limited to in-frame clones, with some not included. The sample includes about 350,000 clones, about 90% seen only once; the top ten take more than 0.9%. Material: PBMCs or T cells enriched from blood (not recorded which). These TCRs come from a woman aged 25 to 39 who had recovered from COVID-19.

The rearrangement joins TRBV7-6 to TRBJ2-5; maybe TRBD1 (6 bases). V lost 5 bases, J lost 1 base, and 23 bases lay in between. Germline V gives CDR1 SGHVS, CDR2 FNYEAQ. The CDR3 is made up of 18 amino acids. The CDR3 is CASSAGRNLRGSQETQYF. The CDR3 region has the DNA TGTGCCAGCAGCGCAGGTCGAAACCTCAGGGGTTCCCAAGAGACCCAGTACTTC.

V gene TRBV6-2 or TRBV6-3 combines with J gene TRBJ2-7; 7 bases match TRBD2. Trimming at V came to 4 bases and at J to 5 bases, leaving 11 bases not matched to a gene. The germline V gene encodes CDR1 MNHEY and CDR2 SVGEGT. The CDR3 runs 15 residues. CDR3 protein: CASSFTDTGGNEQYF. The CDR3 nucleotides are TGTGCCAGCAGTTTCACAGACACCGGGGGGAACGAGCAGTACTTC.

The chain has TRBV28 and TRBJ2-7; possible D gene TRBD1, 5 bases. The CDR3 length is 13 residues. Trimming stripped 8 bases from V and 2 bases from J, with 13 bases between. CDR1 MDHEN and CDR2 SYDVKM come from the germline V gene. The CDR3 sequence: CASSRWGPYEQYF. CDR3 nucleotide sequence: TGTGCCAGCTCCAGGTGGGGCCCCTACGAGCAGTACTTC.

This chain joins TRBV30 and TRBJ1-4, with TRBD1 identical over 7 bases. V was pared by 2 bases and J by 9 bases, with 6 bases of the junction left unmatched. The CDR3 is made up of 13 amino acids. CDR1 is GTSNPN and CDR2 is SVGIG in the germline V gene (reference sequence). DNA for the CDR3: TGTGCCTGGAGTTCCGACAGGGCTCAAAAACTGTTTTTT. Protein: CAWSSDRAQKLFF.

This clone was recorded only once. CDR3 in amino acids: CASSVASGDTGELFF. The DNA of the CDR3 is TGTGCCAGCAGCGTTGCTAGCGGCGATACCGGGGAGCTGTTTTTT. The chain joins TRBV9 to TRBJ2-2; 7 bases line up with TRBD2. This CDR3 is 15 amino acids long. Germline V gene sequence: CDR1 SGDLS, CDR2 YYNGEE. The ends lost 2 bases at V and 5 bases at J; junction bases unmatched: 6.

This clone has more than one count but fewer than ten. The genes are TRBV5-4 and TRBJ2-5; D remains unclear. CDR3 length: 13 residues. Germline V gene data show CDR1 as SGHNT and CDR2 as YYREEE (reference sequence). V was clipped by 0 bases and J by 1 base, with 4 bases between them. The CDR3 here is CASSLGVQETQYF. CDR3 nucleotide sequence: TGTGCCAGCAGCTTGGGAGTCCAAGAGACCCAGTACTTC. The full variable domain, completed using reference TRBV5-4 and TRBJ2-5, is ETGVTQSPTHLIKTRGQQVTLRCSSQSGHNTVSWYQQALGQGPQFIFQYYREEENGRGNFPPRFSGLQFPNYSSELNVNALELDDSALYLCASSLGVQETQYFGPGTRLLVL.

This clone is a singleton in its sample. The CDR3 nucleotides read TGTGCCAGTAGTATGCGGGGTCGCGGGAGTACTGAAGCTTTCTTT. Its protein product is CASSMRGRGSTEAFF. The chain recombines TRBV19 with TRBJ1-1; D unclear. This CDR3 contains 15 residues. The V and J ends lost 3 bases and 5 bases respectively, with 16 bases between them. CDR1 is LNHDA and CDR2 is SQIVND in the germline V gene (reference sequence).

V usage is TRBV29-1 and J usage is TRBJ2-1; 12 nucleotides match TRBD2. Per germline, CDR1 SQVTM and CDR2 ANQGSEA. Losses at the gene ends were 2 bases for V and 2 bases for J; bases not matched to a gene: 10. CDR3 length: 18 amino acids. CDR3 protein: CSVEHGNLAGGPYNEQFF. CDR3 nucleotide sequence: TGCAGCGTTGAACACGGCAACCTAGCGGGGGGGCCCTACAATGAGCAGTTCTTC.

The chain couples TRBV9 to TRBJ1-6, with TRBD1 matching 9 bases. The CDR3 contains 15 residues. In germline, CDR1 is SGDLS, CDR2 YYNGEE. Losses at the gene ends were 3 bases for V and 7 bases for J; bases not matched to a gene: 5. The CDR3, as DNA: TGTGCCAGCAGCGAGACAGGGGGTGGGAATTCACCCCTCCACTTT. This gives the protein CASSETGGGNSPLHF.

The chain links TRBV6-5 to TRBJ2-2; D is uncertain. CDR1 is MNHEY, CDR2 SVGAGI, per germline. This CDR3 region has 13 residues. V was clipped by 4 bases and J by 5 bases, with 8 bases between them. DNA for the CDR3: TGTGCCAGCAGTTCCCCAGGTACCGGGGAGCTGTTTTTT. Protein product: CASSSPGTGELFF.

The chain has TRBV16 and TRBJ1-2; the match to TRBD1 covers 9 bases. From germline, CDR1 is KGHSY and CDR2 FQNENV. V lost 0 bases, J lost 4 bases, and 9 bases stayed unmatched. The CDR3 consists of 17 residues. DNA of the CDR3: TGTGCCAGCAGCCAATCCGTTGGGACAGGGACCCCCTATGGCTACACCTTC. This encodes CASSQSVGTGTPYGYTF.

This chain connects TRBV15 to TRBJ1-4; TRBD1 agrees at 9 bases. V lost 1 base and J lost 4; bases outside the gene matches: 4. CDR3 length: 16 residues. Germline V gene data show CDR1 as LNHNV and CDR2 as YYDKDF (reference sequence). The chain's CDR3 is CATSRGDRVHNEKLFF. CDR3 in DNA: TGTGCCACCAGCAGAGGGGACAGGGTACATAATGAAAAACTGTTTTTT.

The chain joins TRBV29-1 to TRBJ1-2, with 10 bases aligning to TRBD1. Germline CDR1 SQVTM, CDR2 ANQGSEA. CDR3 length: 14 amino acids. Unmatched junction bases numbered 4, after V lost 3 bases and J lost 3 bases. The CDR3 bases are TGCAGCGTTGATCGCGACAGGGGGCACTATGGCTACACCTTC. This gives the protein CSVDRDRGHYGYTF.

The chain combines TRBV14 with TRBJ1-2; 8 bases line up with TRBD1. This CDR3 region has 13 residues. Germline CDR1 is SGHDN and CDR2 is FVKESK. The V gene end was trimmed by 3 bases and the J gene end by 5 bases; junction bases not matched to a gene: 2. CDR3 sequence reads: CASSQGQAYGYTF. CDR3 sequence (DNA): TGTGCCAGCAGCCAGGGACAGGCTTATGGCTACACCTTC.

The rearrangement links TRBV4-3 to TRBJ1-3; D is uncertain. The V end lost 0 bases, the J end lost 0 bases, and 9 bases lay between the germline ends. The CDR3 is 16 amino acids. Germline assignment: CDR1 LGHNA and CDR2 YSLEER. This chain's CDR3 is CASSQDPNSSGNTIYF. The CDR3 DNA reads TGCGCCAGCAGCCAAGATCCTAACTCCTCTGGAAACACCATATATTTT.

The chain carries TRBV28 and TRBJ2-3, with 7 bases lining up with TRBD1. The germline V gene encodes CDR1 MDHEN and CDR2 SYDVKM. This CDR3 has 16 residues. Losses at the gene ends were 4 bases for V and 2 bases for J; bases not matched to a gene: 9. CDR3 sequence (DNA): TGTGCCAGCAGTTCCCCCGGGACAGTCATCACAGATACGCAGTATTTT. Its protein is CASSSPGTVITDTQYF.

The gene calls are TRBV3-1 (or the pseudogene TRBV3-2) and TRBJ1-1; D is possibly TRBD1 (5 bases). The germline CDR1 and CDR2 sequences are LGHDT and YNNKEL (reference sequence). The CDR3 covers 14 residues. The germline V and J ends were trimmed by 4 bases and 0 bases, with 9 bases remaining between them. The CDR3 nucleotides are TGTGCCAGCAGCCTTCGACAGTTGAACACTGAAGCTTTCTTT. It specifies CASSLRQLNTEAFF.

This chain connects TRBV6-2 or TRBV6-3 to TRBJ1-1, with 7 bases fitting TRBD1. This CDR3 has 17 residues. V was clipped by 6 bases and J by 0 bases; unmatched bases: 13. Germline V gene sequence: CDR1 MNHEY, CDR2 SVGEGT. CDR3 nucleotide sequence: TGTGCCAGCAGCCACAACCTTATACAGGGGATGAACACTGAAGCTTTCTTT. Its protein is CASSHNLIQGMNTEAFF.

The chain carries TRBV28 and TRBJ2-1; 16 bases line up with TRBD2. Germline assignment: CDR1 MDHEN and CDR2 SYDVKM. This CDR3 spans 16 amino acids. After removal of 5 bases from V and 6 bases from J, the junction contained 4 bases not matched to a gene. The CDR3 DNA sequence: TGTGCCAGCAGTCCGGGACTAGCGGGGGGGCCCAATGAGCAGTTCTTC. It specifies CASSPGLAGGPNEQFF.

The chain employs TRBV11-2 and TRBJ1-5; maybe TRBD1 (5 bases). The CDR3 is made up of 16 amino acids. V was clipped by 1 base and J by 3 bases, with 13 bases between them. CDR1 SGHAT and CDR2 FQNNGV come from the germline V gene. CDR3 loop: CASSLGVDSLNQPQHF. Here the CDR3 DNA reads TGTGCCAGCAGCTTAGGCGTAGACAGCCTCAATCAGCCCCAGCATTTT.

The rearrangement uses TRBV30 and TRBJ1-3; a possible D gene is TRBD1 (6 bases). The CDR3 runs 14 residues. Germline V gene sequence: CDR1 GTSNPN, CDR2 SVGIG (reference sequence). With 3 bases removed from V and 2 bases from J, the gap between germline ends came to 11 bases. CDR3 protein: CAWRGTTTGNTIYF. In nucleotides, the CDR3 is TGTGCCTGGAGAGGGACAACCACTGGAAACACCATATATTTT.

The chain recombines TRBV5-5 with TRBJ1-5; weak D call: TRBD1 (6 bases). The CDR3 is 13 residues long. V was shortened by 4 bases and J by 7 bases, with 12 bases between the two germline ends. The germline V gene has CDR1 SGHKS and CDR2 YYEKEE (reference sequence). Here the CDR3 reads CASSVSGEQPQHF. The CDR3 DNA reads as TGTGCCAGCAGCGTTTCAGGGGAGCAGCCCCAGCATTTT.